This TCR beta chain was profiled in a study of cytomegalovirus exposure and HLA in healthy donors. The PCR made use of 60 Vbeta and 13 Jbeta primers. Assay: immunoSEQ multiplex PCR; the TCRdb copy retains only in-frame clones and omits some. The sample consists of over 150,000 clones, just under 75% of them appearing once. The CDR3 runs to 16 residues. CDR1 and CDR2 (germline): LNHDA, SQIVND (reference sequence). Between the trimmed V and J ends, which lost 3 bases and 9 bases, there was a span of 18 bases. This clone was counted only a few times. Its antigen is not identified. Broader study findings: Most likely, a cluster of highly shared sequence variants arose as a sequencing artifact. Associated with cytomegalovirus, according to the listing, were 170 or so TCR beta chains. Confirmation in vitro established that three CMV-associated chains were specific for CMV antigens.

The sequencing input was PBMCs. The sequence derives from a woman in her 30s in good health and CMV-seropositive. This chain uses TRBV19 with TRBJ1-6, with a tentative D call TRBD1 (6 bases). CDR3 region: CASSIGGQGLSSPLHF. CDR3 DNA: TGTGCCAGTAGTATTGGGGGCCAGGGACTAAGTTCACCCCTCCACTTT. The full variable domain, with the rest looked up from reference TRBV19 and TRBJ1-6, is DGGITQSPKYLFRKEGQNVTLSCEQNLNHDAMYWYRQDPGQGLRLIYYSQIVNDFQKGDIAEGYSVSREKKESFPLTVTSAQKNPTAFYLCASSIGGQGLSSPLHFGNGTRLTVT.